Shown below are 30 T cell receptor beta chains from a single sample sequenced in a study of blood T cells in healthy people across ages (dated by TCRdb to between 2014 and 2017). Library method: 5' RACE. TCRdb shows the sequencer as Illumina HiSeq 2500. A second PCR of roughly 7 to 11 cycles was performed with a sample-barcoded 5' primer and a J-beta primer mix. Clones were called with MiXCR by TCRdb after fastp trimmed the public reads at Q25, and only in-frame beta chains were retained. A single entry per CDR3 protein holds the most common genes and DNA from its merged rows. The table for this sample lists 550,000 to 650,000 distinct CDR3 sequences; around 27% of them were counted only once. The ten largest clones add up to 3% to 4.5% of the sample. The data also belong to a second study, concerning T cells of mothers and their children.

The material sequenced was blood. These receptors were collected from a boy between 2 and 10 years old in good health.

The J gene is TRBJ2-1, the V gene TRBV29-1, with TRBD2 matching 8 bases. The V gene end was trimmed by 3 bases and the J gene end by 4 bases; junction bases not matched to a gene: 5. Germline V gene sequence: CDR1 SQVTM, CDR2 ANQGSEA. The CDR3 runs 14 residues. In nucleotides, the CDR3 is TGCAGCGTTGATAAGGCGGGGGGTTACAATGAGCAGTTCTTC. It encodes CSVDKAGGYNEQFF.

The V call is TRBV12-3 or TRBV12-4, the J call TRBJ2-4, with 9 nucleotides matching TRBD1. The CDR3 runs 14 residues. The J segment lost 7 bases and the V segment lost 3 bases, leaving 4 bases of the junction unmatched. As DNA, the CDR3 is TGTGCCAGCAGTTTCCGGGACAGGGAGAACATTCAGTACTTC. Translated, it gives CASSFRDRENIQYF.

This clonotype was seen a handful of times. This chain uses TRBV5-1 with TRBJ1-2, with 11 nucleotides matching TRBD1. Germline trimming cut 4 bases from V and 7 bases from J; bases unmatched to any gene: 9. Per germline, CDR1 SGHRS and CDR2 YFSETQ. This CDR3 contains 15 residues. CDR3 sequence reads: CASSPGTGGSTGYTF. The CDR3 DNA is TGCGCCAGCAGCCCCGGGACAGGGGGGTCTACTGGCTACACCTTC.

V is TRBV27 and J is TRBJ2-7; 11 nucleotides line up with TRBD2. The germline V gene encodes CDR1 MNHEY and CDR2 SMNVEV (reference sequence). This CDR3 has 18 amino acids. With V trimmed by 5 bases and J by 2 bases, 14 bases remained unmatched. The CDR3 region is CASSPLLPSGGLTYEQYF. The CDR3 DNA reads as TGTGCCAGCAGTCCCCTCCTCCCTAGCGGGGGGCTCACCTACGAGCAGTACTTC.

This clonotype was detected a few times. The chain uses TRBV7-6 and TRBJ2-1; 11 bases are shared with TRBD2. CDR3 length: 14 amino acids. With V trimmed by 5 bases and J by 6 bases, 3 bases remained unmatched. Germline CDR1 is SGHVS and CDR2 is FNYEAQ. CDR3 DNA: TGTGCCAGCAGCGCCGGGACTAGCGGCAATGAGCAGTTCTTC. It encodes CASSAGTSGNEQFF.

This clonotype came up a few times. The V gene is TRBV12-3 or TRBV12-4, the J gene TRBJ2-4; TRBD2 matches at 9 bases. V lost 1 base and J lost 7; bases outside the gene matches: 2. This CDR3 has 14 residues. The CDR3 is CASSLGLAGNIQYF. The CDR3 DNA is TGTGCCAGCAGTTTAGGGCTAGCGGGGAACATTCAGTACTTC.

The rearrangement uses TRBV5-1 and TRBJ1-1; 7 bases are shared with TRBD1. The ends lost 4 bases at V and 4 bases at J; junction bases unmatched: 4. CDR3 size: 13 residues. Per germline, CDR1 SGHRS and CDR2 YFSETQ. The CDR3 DNA sequence: TGCGCCAGCAGCACCGGACAGGCCACTGAAGCTTTCTTT. Translation: CASSTGQATEAFF.

This clonotype was recorded a few times. The chain employs TRBV4-3 and TRBJ1-1; 7 bases align to TRBD1. Germline CDR1 reads LGHNA; CDR2 reads YSLEER. Trimming cost V 3 bases and J 6 bases; bases outside gene matches: 4. The CDR3 has 13 residues. The CDR3 region is CASSQAGGAEAFF. Written as DNA, the CDR3 is TGCGCCAGCAGCCAGGCAGGGGGTGCTGAAGCTTTCTTT.

The chain couples TRBV20-1 to TRBJ2-4, with 7 bases matching TRBD1. The length of the CDR3 is 16 residues. After removal of 1 base from V and 7 bases from J, the junction contained 13 bases not matched to a gene. Germline V lookup: CDR1 DFQATT, CDR2 SNEGSKA (reference sequence). CDR3 nucleotide sequence: TGCAGTGCTAGAGCCGCACAGGGGACGGGTGGGAACATTCAGTACTTC. Amino acids: CSARAAQGTGGNIQYF.

The chain combines TRBV7-3 with TRBJ2-2; 12 nucleotides agree with TRBD2. The V segment lost 5 bases and the J segment 1 base; nucleotides outside the gene matches: 14. The CDR3 contains 20 residues. Germline V CDR1 and CDR2: SGHTA, FQGTGA. The CDR3 nucleotides read TGTGCCAGCAGCCCCCAAAAACTCAGACTAGCGGGGGAGAACACCGGGGAGCTGTTTTTT. Translating gives CASSPQKLRLAGENTGELFF.

V is TRBV7-9 and J is TRBJ2-7, with 9 bases matching TRBD1. CDR1 is SEHNR and CDR2 is FQNEAQ in the germline V gene (reference sequence). The CDR3 consists of 14 residues. V trimming: 5 bases; J trimming: 2 bases; junction bases outside the gene matches: 4. The CDR3 loop reads CASSGRDRAYEQYF. In DNA form, the CDR3 reads TGTGCCAGCAGCGGTCGGGACAGGGCCTACGAGCAGTACTTC.

This chain connects TRBV11-1 to TRBJ2-5; D is perhaps TRBD1 (6 bases). The J call is in doubt because the DNA end fits TRBJ2-1 better. This CDR3 comprises 14 residues. The germline V gene encodes CDR1 SGHAT and CDR2 FQDESV (reference sequence). DNA of the CDR3: TGTGCCAGCAGCTTAGATGGCAGGGGAAATGAGCAGTTCTTC. Amino acid sequence: CASSLDGRGNEQFF.

This clonotype was seen a handful of times. The chain uses TRBV20-1 and TRBJ2-1; D is uncertain. Germline loops: CDR1 DFQATT, CDR2 SNEGSKA (reference sequence). Trimming pared 4 bases from V and 6 bases from J, leaving 10 bases between. This CDR3 has 12 amino acids. This CDR3 is CSATLGSNEQFF. In DNA, the CDR3 is TGCAGTGCTACGCTAGGCTCCAATGAGCAGTTCTTC.

CDR3 sequence (DNA): TGCAGTGCTAGAGTCCACAGCCCGGGACTAGCGATGAATGAGCAGTTCTTC. This gives the protein CSARVHSPGLAMNEQFF. The chain employs TRBV20-1 and TRBJ2-1; TRBD2 aligns across 10 bases. The CDR3 is 17 residues long. From germline, CDR1 is DFQATT and CDR2 SNEGSKA (reference sequence). The ends lost 1 base at V and 7 bases at J; junction bases unmatched: 13.

For the CDR3, the DNA is TGTGCCAGCAGCTTAGTCGGGCTAGCGCGGGGCGGGACGACCTACGAGCAGTACTTC. It codes for CASSLVGLARGGTTYEQYF. The V call is TRBV7-2, the J call TRBJ2-7; D may be TRBD2 (6 bases). Between the trimmed V and J ends, which lost 1 base and 2 bases, there was a span of 24 bases. This CDR3 region has 19 residues. Germline V CDR1 and CDR2: SGHTA, FQGNSA.

A few counts support this clonotype. The genes are TRBV20-1 and TRBJ1-6, with TRBD1 matching over 7 bases. This CDR3 spans 15 amino acids. Germline V gene data show CDR1 as DFQATT and CDR2 as SNEGSKA (reference sequence). The V gene end was trimmed by 0 bases and the J gene end by 9 bases; junction bases not matched to a gene: 8. CDR3 nucleotide sequence: TGCAGTGCTAGAGAGCCGGGACAGTCACTTTCACCCCTCCACTTT. Amino acid sequence: CSAREPGQSLSPLHF.

The chain joins TRBV7-9 to TRBJ2-7; 7 nucleotides match TRBD1. Trimming at V came to 3 bases and at J to 4 bases, leaving 6 bases not matched to a gene. The CDR3 consists of 14 residues. Per germline, CDR1 SEHNR and CDR2 FQNEAQ (reference sequence). The CDR3 region has the DNA TGTGCCAGCAGCTTCGAAGGGGGCAGGTACGAGCAGTACTTC. It specifies CASSFEGGRYEQYF.

The chain has TRBV5-1 and TRBJ2-7; 7 bases line up with TRBD1. V gave up 4 bases and J gave up 5 bases; unmatched junction bases: 12. Per the germline V gene, CDR1 is SGHRS and CDR2 is YFSETQ. This CDR3 spans 15 amino acids. The DNA of the CDR3 is TGCGCCAGCAGCCCAGGACAGGCCAAGCCACACGAGCAGTACTTC. Protein sequence: CASSPGQAKPHEQYF.

This clonotype was found a few times. This chain connects TRBV20-1 to TRBJ2-5, with D maybe TRBD1 (6 bases). The J call may not be correct, given that the DNA end is closer to TRBJ2-7. Germline V lookup: CDR1 DFQATT, CDR2 SNEGSKA (reference sequence). This CDR3 has 13 amino acids. The CDR3 sequence: CSASFTGTYEQYF. The CDR3 DNA is TGCAGTGCTAGCTTTACAGGGACCTACGAGCAGTACTTC.

The chain has TRBV7-2 and TRBJ1-1, with D perhaps TRBD1 (5 bases). V was trimmed by 5 bases and J by 3 bases, leaving 16 bases between them. CDR1 and CDR2 from the germline V gene are SGHTA and FQGNSA. The CDR3 runs to 15 residues. The CDR3 DNA reads as TGTGCCAGCAGCAGACGGGGGTGGTTGGACACTGAAGCTTTCTTT. It is translated as CASSRRGWLDTEAFF.

This clonotype appeared a few times. The chain carries TRBV27 and TRBJ2-5; D assignment may be TRBD1 or TRBD2 (7 bases each). Germline V gives CDR1 MNHEY, CDR2 SMNVEV (reference sequence). Trimming stripped 5 bases from V and 7 bases from J, with 17 bases between. The CDR3 spans 14 residues. The chain's CDR3 is CASSNRGPGGTQYF. CDR3 sequence (DNA): TGTGCCAGCAGTAACAGGGGCCCGGGGGGGACCCAGTACTTC.

A word on this clonotype: With a much larger clone just one base away, this may be a read error. The chain combines TRBV6-6 with TRBJ2-6; maybe TRBD1 (6 bases). The V end was cut by 6 bases, the J end by 4 bases, with 13 bases between. This CDR3 has 15 residues. CDR1 and CDR2 (germline): MNHNY, SVGAGI (reference sequence). CDR3 DNA sequence: TGTGCCAGCAGGGCCGGGACACGGGGGGCCAACGTCCTGACTTTC. This gives the protein CASRAGTRGANVLTF.

The J gene is TRBJ2-3, the V gene TRBV20-1; D not resolved. This CDR3 contains 14 residues. Germline V gives CDR1 DFQATT, CDR2 SNEGSKA (reference sequence). Between the trimmed V and J ends, which lost 3 bases and 2 bases, there was a span of 12 bases. The CDR3 DNA sequence: TGCAGTGCTAGGGTCCTAGTCTACACAGATACGCAGTATTTT. Its translation is CSARVLVYTDTQYF.

Regarding this clonotype: A junction boundary mismatches the germline segment, possibly from a read error. The chain joins TRBV19 to TRBJ1-4; TRBD1 aligns across 8 bases. Looked up from germline, CDR1 is LNHDA and CDR2 is SQIVND (reference sequence). The CDR3 spans 17 residues. This CDR3 reads CASRGTQGDATNEKLFF. The CDR3 bases are TGCGCCAGTAGGGGCACACAGGGGGATGCAACTAATGAAAAACTGTTTTTT.

This chain links TRBV7-9 with TRBJ2-1; a weak D match, TRBD1 (5 bases). CDR1 is SEHNR and CDR2 is FQNEAQ in the germline V gene (reference sequence). V gave up 1 base and J gave up 5 bases, with 9 bases separating them. The CDR3 consists of 14 residues. CDR3 sequence reads: CASSLGGLNNEQFF. The CDR3 bases are TGTGCCAGCAGCTTAGGGGGCCTGAACAATGAGCAGTTCTTC. Full variable domain (missing parts from reference TRBV7-9 and TRBJ2-1): DTGVSQNPRHKITKRGQNVTFRCDPISEHNRLYWYRQTLGQGPEFLTYFQNEAQLEKSRLLSDRFSAERPKGSFSTLEIQRTEQGDSAMYLCASSLGGLNNEQFFGPGTRLTVL.

This clonotype was recorded a few times. V usage is TRBV18 and J usage is TRBJ1-3; D gene uncertain. Between the trimmed V and J ends, which lost 3 bases and 0 bases, there was a span of 12 bases. This CDR3 is 16 amino acids long. CDR1 is KGHSH, CDR2 LQKENI, per germline. The CDR3 reads CASSPQDARSGNTIYF. In DNA form, the CDR3 reads TGTGCCAGCTCACCTCAGGACGCCCGCTCTGGAAACACCATATATTTT.

The chain links TRBV27 to TRBJ2-2; perhaps TRBD2 as D (5 bases). This CDR3 has 16 amino acids. Trimming cost V 3 bases and J 8 bases, with 19 bases left between them. In germline, CDR1 is MNHEY, CDR2 SMNVEV (reference sequence). DNA for the CDR3: TGTGCCAGCAGTTTTAGGACCGGGTTCGCGGGTGGGGAGCTGTTTTTT. Amino acids: CASSFRTGFAGGELFF.

V is TRBV20-1 and J is TRBJ2-7, with 10 bases matching TRBD2. CDR3 length equals 15 residues. The V gene's germline CDR1 is DFQATT and CDR2 SNEGSKA (reference sequence). J gave up 1 base and V 1 base, and 4 bases lay outside the gene matches. The CDR3 region has the DNA TGCAGTGCTAGAGCCCCAGCGGGAGGGTCCTACGAGCAGTACTTC. It specifies CSARAPAGGSYEQYF.

The sample holds one count of this clonotype. CDR3 DNA sequence: TGCGCCAGCAGCCGCGGCGGGAGCTATGAGCAGTTCTTC. Translated: CASSRGGSYEQFF. This chain uses TRBV5-1 with TRBJ2-1; TRBD2 matches 7 bases. CDR3 length: 13 residues. Germline V gene sequence: CDR1 SGHRS, CDR2 YFSETQ. V shed 4 bases and J 8 bases; nucleotides not matched to a gene: 6.

This clonotype appeared a few times. The V and J genes are TRBV5-1 and TRBJ1-1; 8 nucleotides line up with TRBD1. Germline CDR1 SGHRS, CDR2 YFSETQ. The V segment lost 2 bases and the J segment 2 bases; nucleotides outside the gene matches: 5. The CDR3 length is 15 residues. The CDR3 spells CASSFQDRANTEAFF. CDR3 DNA: TGCGCCAGCAGCTTCCAGGACAGGGCCAACACTGAAGCTTTCTTT.